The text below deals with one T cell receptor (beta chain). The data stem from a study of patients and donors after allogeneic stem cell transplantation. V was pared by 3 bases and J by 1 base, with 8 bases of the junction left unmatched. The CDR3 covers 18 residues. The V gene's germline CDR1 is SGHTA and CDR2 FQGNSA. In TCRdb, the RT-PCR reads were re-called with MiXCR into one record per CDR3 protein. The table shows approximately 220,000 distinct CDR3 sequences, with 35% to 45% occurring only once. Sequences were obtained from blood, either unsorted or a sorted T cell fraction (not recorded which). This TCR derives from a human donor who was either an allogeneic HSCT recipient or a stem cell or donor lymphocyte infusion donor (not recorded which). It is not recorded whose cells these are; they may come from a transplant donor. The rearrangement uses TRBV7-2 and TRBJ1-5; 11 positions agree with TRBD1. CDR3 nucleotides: TGTGCCAGCAGCTTCCGGACAGGGGGCAAATGGAGCAATCAGCCCCAGCATTTT. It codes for CASSFRTGGKWSNQPQHF.